This T cell receptor beta chain is from a study of blood T cell repertoires in COVID-19 (dated by TCRdb to about 2020). Context from the whole study: Samples from collaborators originated in the United States, Italy and Spain and spanned both the acute and convalescent phases of COVID-19. The prospective study material was composed of cDNA or gDNA derived from T cells, B-cell-depleted T cells, or PBMCs. Deeply sampled blood TCRbeta repertoires from subjects exposed to, actively infected with, or recovered from COVID-19 were included in the dataset. A freely available public database, intended as a resource for researchers studying the immune response to SARS-CoV-2, is where the repertoires were released. Samples came from the ongoing ImmuneRACE study (first 160 participants) plus 1,254 subjects from 6 global collaborators. The sample metadata nearly always contained a de-identified subject ID, COVID-19 status, age in years and sex. Where HLA class I and class II types were available, the types were taken from metadata supplied by the sample provider, not from assay-based typing. Broader findings and caveats from the paper: The amount of clinical and demographic metadata varied by source and participant and was provided uncurated.

The immunoSEQ Assay, a bias-controlled multiplex PCR, was used to amplify TCRbeta CDR3 regions from genomic DNA. The original methods were these. Nucleated cell counts per sample were estimated from amplification of reference gene primers within the assay. Sequence reads were collapsed and filtered to measure the absolute abundance of every unique TCRbeta CDR3 rearrangement. For each sample, productive Simpson clonality was calculated as the square root of Simpson's diversity index over productive rearrangements. TCRdb re-hosts the immuneACCESS table, in-frame sequences only. Its copies lack some clones; in the studies checked, an unresolved V gene accounts for under half of them, and the cause for the rest is not known. V, J and clone size were drawn from that table, and D and trimming were deduced from the DNA. The sample table contains about 350,000 clones; only one count was recorded for 86% of them. The leading ten clones occupy under 8.5% of the sample.

One collaborating source in Seattle enrolled patients while the patients were actively infected and followed the patients over time throughout the course of disease. Collaborating institutions collected whole blood in K2EDTA tubes following their own protocols. For TCRbeta analysis, collaborator samples were shipped as frozen whole blood, as isolated PBMCs, or as DNA extracted from either sample type. In this sample, this clone turned up once. Its target antigen remains unknown. No qualities accompany the bases; no much larger clone lies one base away. Reading the germline V gene gives CDR1 KGHSH and CDR2 LQKENI. V is pared back by 4 bases and J by 2 bases, with 12 bases lying between the germline termini. Measured from the cysteine to the phenylalanine, the CDR3 is 15 residues long. Only the CDR3 part of the read is kept: 45 bases, read in frame from the first base.

The specimen sequenced was peripheral blood. This sequence uses TRBV18 and TRBJ1-5; TRBD1 is perhaps the D gene, given 5 matching bases. The TCR was taken from an older woman with COVID-19, enrolled during active disease. CDR3 loop: CASSRRGAGNQPQHF. The nucleotides read TGTGCCAGCTCACGAAGGGGTGCTGGCAATCAGCCCCAGCATTTT.